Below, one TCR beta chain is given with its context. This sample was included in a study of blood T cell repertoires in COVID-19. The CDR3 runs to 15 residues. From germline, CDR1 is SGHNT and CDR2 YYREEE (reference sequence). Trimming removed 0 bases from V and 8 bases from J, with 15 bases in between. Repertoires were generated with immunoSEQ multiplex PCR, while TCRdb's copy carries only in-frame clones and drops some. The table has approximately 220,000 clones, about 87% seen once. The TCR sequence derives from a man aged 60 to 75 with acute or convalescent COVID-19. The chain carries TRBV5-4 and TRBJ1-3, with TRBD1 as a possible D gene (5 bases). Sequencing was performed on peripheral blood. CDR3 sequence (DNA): TGTGCCAGCAGCTTGGCCGGGGGGTCGGGGCACACCATATATTTT. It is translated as CASSLAGGSGHTIYF. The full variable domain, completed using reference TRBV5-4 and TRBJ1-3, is ETGVTQSPTHLIKTRGQQVTLRCSSQSGHNTVSWYQQALGQGPQFIFQYYREEENGRGNFPPRFSGLQFPNYSSELNVNALELDDSALYLCASSLAGGSGHTIYFGEGSWLTVV.